Below are 21 T cell receptor beta chains sequenced from a single sample in a study of blood T cell repertoires in COVID-19. Measured with immunoSEQ multiplex PCR; TCRdb has only the in-frame clones, and not every one. This table holds about 190,000 clones, 84% found once. The material sequenced was peripheral blood. Receptor source: a woman in her seventies with active or convalescent COVID-19.

This clone was counted a few times. V usage is TRBV5-1 and J usage is TRBJ1-2; 7 nucleotides match TRBD1. Germline values: CDR1 SGHRS, CDR2 YFSETQ. After removal of 3 bases from V and 4 bases from J, the junction contained 3 bases not matched to a gene. This CDR3 spans 13 amino acids. DNA of the CDR3: TGCGCCAGCAGCTGGGACAGTCTCTATGGCTACACCTTC. Amino acid sequence: CASSWDSLYGYTF.

The chain joins TRBV6-5 to TRBJ2-7, with D perhaps matching TRBD2 (6 bases). V lost 0 bases and J lost 0, with 9 bases in between. The CDR3 consists of 15 residues. Germline V gives CDR1 MNHEY, CDR2 SVGAGI. Here the CDR3 reads CASSYSRDSSYEQYF. CDR3 sequence (DNA): TGTGCCAGCAGTTACTCCAGGGACTCCTCCTACGAGCAGTACTTC.

The chain recombines TRBV18 with TRBJ2-5; D remains unclear. This CDR3 has 15 amino acids. Trimming shortened V by 1 base and J by 7 bases, and 16 bases separated the two germline ends. CDR1 KGHSH and CDR2 LQKENI come from the germline V gene. The CDR3, as DNA: TGTGCCAGCTCACCACTAGACATCCGGCTTGGGACCCAGTACTTC. Its translation is CASSPLDIRLGTQYF.

The V gene is TRBV9, the J gene TRBJ1-2; possible D gene TRBD1, 5 bases. The CDR3 has 13 residues. Per the germline V gene, CDR1 is SGDLS and CDR2 is YYNGEE. Trimming pared 6 bases from V and 2 bases from J, leaving 11 bases between. The CDR3 region has the DNA TGTGCCAGCACTCCAGGGTGGAACTATGGCTACACCTTC. The encoded protein is CASTPGWNYGYTF.

V usage is TRBV28 and J usage is TRBJ2-7; D perhaps matches TRBD1 (6 bases). The CDR3 loop spans 12 amino acids. V was clipped by 3 bases and J by 4 bases, with 7 bases between them. Germline V CDR1 and CDR2: MDHEN, SYDVKM. This CDR3 is CASSFGQYEQYF. The CDR3 coding sequence is TGTGCCAGCAGTTTCGGACAGTACGAGCAGTACTTC.

The rearrangement links TRBV19 to TRBJ2-2, with 8 bases that match TRBD1. The J segment lost 6 bases and the V segment lost 11 bases, leaving 11 bases of the junction unmatched. The CDR3 is 14 residues long. Germline V gives CDR1 LNHDA, CDR2 SQIVND (reference sequence). The CDR3 region has the DNA TGTGCCGGGAAGGGCCAGGGGGCTGCCGGGGAGCTGTTTTTT. This encodes CAGKGQGAAGELFF.

The chain links TRBV15 to TRBJ2-5, with 10 bases lining up with TRBD1. The CDR3 runs to 14 residues. Germline assignment: CDR1 LNHNV and CDR2 YYDKDF (reference sequence). V lost 7 bases to trimming and J lost 4 bases; unmatched junction nucleotides: 6. The CDR3 region is CATIWDRGGETQYF. DNA for the CDR3: TGTGCCACCATCTGGGACAGGGGAGGAGAGACCCAGTACTTC.

The V and J genes are TRBV7-9 and TRBJ2-1; no clear D gene. Trimming stripped 5 bases from V and 0 bases from J, with 11 bases between. CDR3 length: 15 amino acids. The V gene's germline CDR1 is SEHNR and CDR2 FQNEAQ (reference sequence). CDR3 sequence reads: CASSPRGNSYNEQFF. CDR3 in DNA: TGTGCCAGCAGCCCGAGAGGAAACTCCTACAATGAGCAGTTCTTC. Variable domain in full (rest from reference TRBV7-9 and TRBJ2-1): DTGVSQNPRHKITKRGQNVTFRCDPISEHNRLYWYRQTLGQGPEFLTYFQNEAQLEKSRLLSDRFSAERPKGSFSTLEIQRTEQGDSAMYLCASSPRGNSYNEQFFGPGTRLTVL.

The chain employs TRBV7-2 and TRBJ2-2, with D possibly matching TRBD2 (6 bases). Trimming cost V 4 bases and J 2 bases, with 11 bases left between them. The V gene's germline CDR1 is SGHTA and CDR2 FQGNSA. The CDR3 has 15 amino acids. The CDR3 DNA reads TGTGCCAGCAGCTACCTGCGGGAAAACACCGGGGAGCTGTTTTTT. The encoded protein is CASSYLRENTGELFF. Based on the CDR3 plus reference TRBV7-2 and TRBJ2-2, the full variable domain is GAGVSQSPSNKVTEKGKDVELRCDPISGHTALYWYRQSLGQGLEFLIYFQGNSAPDKSGLPSDRFSAERTGGSVSTLTIQRTQQEDSAVYLCASSYLRENTGELFFGEGSRLTVL.

The rearrangement links TRBV30 to TRBJ1-2; TRBD1 is a possible D gene (5 bases). The CDR3 has 13 residues. Germline lookup yields CDR1 GTSNPN and CDR2 SVGIG (reference sequence). The V end was cut by 2 bases, the J end by 6 bases, with 13 bases between. The CDR3: CAWSRQGWHGYTF. The CDR3 DNA reads TGTGCCTGGAGTAGGCAGGGCTGGCATGGCTACACCTTC.

The chain employs TRBV7-9 and TRBJ1-1, with TRBD1 as a possible D gene (6 bases). CDR1 SEHNR and CDR2 FQNEAQ come from the germline V gene (reference sequence). The CDR3 has 12 residues. Trimming cost V 3 bases and J 11 bases, with 13 bases left between them. The DNA of the CDR3 is TGTGCCAGCAGCTTCGTCCCAAGGGGGGCTTTCTTT. It codes for CASSFVPRGAFF.

The chain has TRBV30 and TRBJ2-2; 10 nucleotides agree with TRBD1. CDR1 and CDR2 (germline): GTSNPN, SVGIG (reference sequence). V lost 3 bases, J lost 3 bases, and 7 bases stayed unmatched. The CDR3 runs 16 residues. CDR3 bases: TGTGCCTGGAGCCTCTGGGACAGGGGATACACCGGGGAGCTGTTTTTT. It specifies CAWSLWDRGYTGELFF.

This clone appeared a single time. The chain links TRBV5-4 to TRBJ2-3; TRBD1 might be the D (5 bases). The germline gives CDR1 SGHNT, CDR2 YYREEE (reference sequence). Deletions cut 2 bases from V and 2 bases from J, with 12 bases between. This CDR3 region has 15 residues. The CDR3 protein is CASSFAGPLTDTQYF. Here the CDR3 DNA reads TGTGCCAGCAGCTTCGCAGGGCCCCTCACAGATACGCAGTATTTT.

V is TRBV7-3 and J is TRBJ2-1, with 9 bases identical to TRBD2. The junction had 3 bases not matched to a gene; V was cut back by 0 bases and J by 3 bases. Germline CDR1 SGHTA, CDR2 FQGTGA. CDR3 length: 16 residues. CDR3 nucleotides: TGTGCCAGCAGCTTAACTAGCGGGAGTTACTACAATGAGCAGTTCTTC. Its translation is CASSLTSGSYYNEQFF.

The V and J genes are TRBV5-1 and TRBJ1-3, with D tentatively TRBD1 (5 bases). Trimming took off 5 bases at V and 2 bases at J, with 17 bases between the two ends. This CDR3 has 16 amino acids. Germline V gene sequence: CDR1 SGHRS, CDR2 YFSETQ. CDR3 in DNA: TGCGCCAGCAGTCGGGACGGGCCGGGGGCTGGAAACACCATATATTTT. The encoded protein is CASSRDGPGAGNTIYF.

The V and J genes are TRBV19 and TRBJ2-7, with D possibly being TRBD2 (5 bases). This CDR3 region has 13 residues. Trimming removed 5 bases from V and 4 bases from J, with 12 bases in between. Germline values: CDR1 LNHDA, CDR2 SQIVND (reference sequence). CDR3 nucleotides: TGTGCCAGTAGTGTGAGGGAGCGATACGAGCAGTACTTC. Its translation is CASSVRERYEQYF.

This chain links TRBV19 with TRBJ2-3, with D tentatively TRBD1 (5 bases). Trimming took 6 bases from V and 2 from J, leaving 18 bases between them. CDR3 length: 16 residues. The germline V gene encodes CDR1 LNHDA and CDR2 SQIVND (reference sequence). CDR3 coding DNA: TGTGCCAGTAGCCCCACAGGTAATTGGGTCACAGATACGCAGTATTTT. Translation gives CASSPTGNWVTDTQYF.

The chain employs TRBV9 and TRBJ2-1; D remains unclear. This CDR3 comprises 15 residues. Trimming took 3 bases from V and 4 from J, leaving 14 bases between them. CDR1 SGDLS and CDR2 YYNGEE come from the germline V gene. For the CDR3, the DNA is TGTGCCAGCAGCGCCTCCCATAGCTTGTACAATGAGCAGTTCTTC. Protein: CASSASHSLYNEQFF.

This clone was observed a few times. The V call is TRBV20-1, the J call TRBJ2-2; D is ambiguous. The ends were cut back, 3 bases at V and 0 bases at J, with 8 bases in the middle. This CDR3 has 14 residues. Germline-derived CDR1 and CDR2 are DFQATT and SNEGSKA (reference sequence). The CDR3 loop is CSASRGSNTGELFF. CDR3 DNA: TGCAGTGCTAGTCGAGGCTCGAACACCGGGGAGCTGTTTTTT.

The chain joins TRBV2 to TRBJ1-4; D remains unclear. The CDR3 runs to 15 residues. Germline CDR1 SNHLY, CDR2 FYNNEI. Trimming cost V 7 bases and J 0 bases, with 12 bases left between them. The CDR3 DNA sequence: TGTGCCAGCACTAAGAGCCTTGCAACTAATGAAAAACTGTTTTTT. Residues: CASTKSLATNEKLFF.

J is TRBJ1-2 and V is TRBV28; the D gene is possibly TRBD1 (5 bases). Trimming stripped 2 bases from V and 5 bases from J, with 9 bases between. The CDR3 is 13 residues long. Germline V gene sequence: CDR1 MDHEN, CDR2 SYDVKM. The CDR3 DNA follows: TGTGCCAGCAGTTTAGGAGGGGAGTATGGCTACACCTTC. It specifies CASSLGGEYGYTF.